This T cell receptor beta chain was observed in a study of T cells after somatic rescue of genetic block. Only in-frame clones appear in the TCRdb table, and some are missing; sequencing was by immunoSEQ multiplex PCR. The repertoire holds some 14,000 clones, with around 72% as singletons. The CDR3 has 12 amino acids. V lost 4 bases and J lost 11, with 14 bases in between. The germline V gene encodes CDR1 SEHNR and CDR2 FQNEAQ (reference sequence). The chain couples TRBV7-9 to TRBJ1-1; D gene uncertain. Specimen: peripheral blood mononuclear cells (PBMCs). The receptor was isolated from a boy aged 10-17 years. CDR3: CASSSIIGWAFF. DNA of the CDR3: TGTGCCAGCAGCTCTATTATAGGGTGGGCTTTCTTT.